One and the same sample provided the 17 T cell receptor beta chains below, sequenced in a study of PD-1 blockade in classical Hodgkin lymphoma. Brentuximab vedotin exposure varied, and every patient relapsed after autologous stem cell transplantation. Profiling relied on immunoSEQ multiplex PCR, and the TCRdb table lists in-frame clones only, not all of them. The table has 20,000 to 25,000 clones, about two thirds seen once. The sample in question was peripheral blood mononuclear cells (PBMCs), obtained at baseline. The receptors derive from a human donor with classical Hodgkin lymphoma.

This clone is medium-sized by share. J is TRBJ2-6 and V is TRBV5-1, with D tentatively TRBD2 (6 bases). The germline V gene encodes CDR1 SGHRS and CDR2 YFSETQ. The V gene lost 0 bases and the J gene lost 4 bases, with 11 bases spanning the gap. This CDR3 spans 16 amino acids. CDR3 in amino acids: CASSLEGGTGANVLTF. CDR3 bases: TGCGCCAGCAGCTTGGAGGGCGGGACCGGGGCCAACGTCCTGACTTTC.

V usage is TRBV28 and J usage is TRBJ2-5; 9 bases map to TRBD1. Gene TRBJ2-7 matches the end of the DNA better, so the J call may be wrong. The germline V gene has CDR1 MDHEN and CDR2 SYDVKM. CDR3 size: 15 residues. CDR3 protein: CASREPGQGSYEQYF. CDR3 DNA: TGTGCCAGCAGGGAACCGGGACAGGGCTCCTACGAGCAGTACTTC.

This chain connects TRBV7-2 to TRBJ2-7; 10 positions match TRBD2. The V segment lost 0 bases and the J segment 5 bases; nucleotides outside the gene matches: 7. CDR3 size: 16 residues. From germline, CDR1 is SGHTA and CDR2 FQGNSA. The CDR3 protein is CASSLAWSGGAHEQYF. Here the CDR3 DNA reads TGTGCCAGCAGCTTAGCGTGGAGCGGGGGGGCACACGAGCAGTACTTC.

With regard to this clone: Germline and junction disagree at one end, which may indicate a read error. V gene TRBV7-9 combines with J gene TRBJ2-5; perhaps TRBD1 as D (5 bases). The germline CDR1 and CDR2 sequences are SEHNR and FQNEAQ (reference sequence). The CDR3 contains 15 residues. The CDR3 DNA follows: TGCGCCAGCAGCCACGGAAGGGGCTACCAAGAGACCCAGTACTTC. Translation: CASSHGRGYQETQYF.

By frequency in the sample, this clone is medium-sized. The chain couples TRBV27 to TRBJ2-5; weak D call: TRBD1 (5 bases). Trimming removed 6 bases at V and 5 bases at J, with 16 bases between. Germline V lookup: CDR1 MNHEY, CDR2 SMNVEV (reference sequence). The CDR3 is made up of 14 amino acids. The CDR3 loop is CASSSPRTRETQYF. CDR3 sequence (DNA): TGTGCCAGCAGCTCACCGCGGACACGGGAGACCCAGTACTTC.

This clone has only a few counts. The chain links TRBV5-1 to TRBJ2-5, with D perhaps matching TRBD1 or TRBD2 (6 bases each). Germline CDR1 SGHRS, CDR2 YFSETQ. This CDR3 is built from 15 residues. V was shortened by 0 bases and J by 5 bases, with 14 bases between the two germline ends. In DNA form, the CDR3 reads TGCGCCAGCAGCTTGGGACTAGGGGGACGGGAGACCCAGTACTTC. Protein sequence: CASSLGLGGRETQYF.

The rearrangement joins TRBV6-5 to TRBJ1-5; no clear D gene. The CDR3 spans 14 residues. Germline-derived CDR1 and CDR2 are MNHEY and SVGAGI. Between the trimmed V and J ends, which lost 2 bases and 2 bases, there was a span of 7 bases. CDR3 in amino acids: CASSYIAGNQPQHF. The CDR3 DNA reads TGTGCCAGCAGTTACATCGCAGGCAATCAGCCCCAGCATTTT.

The rearrangement joins TRBV5-1 to TRBJ2-2; no reliable D call. The CDR3 is 13 residues long. V lost 0 bases to trimming and J lost 6 bases, with 6 bases between them. Germline CDR1 reads SGHRS; CDR2 reads YFSETQ. DNA of the CDR3: TGCGCCAGCAGCTTGGTCTTAGCCGGGGAGCTGTTTTTT. Residues: CASSLVLAGELFF.

The V and J genes are TRBV7-8 and TRBJ2-7; 7 nucleotides align to TRBD2. V was clipped by 1 base and J by 6 bases; unmatched bases: 12. CDR1 and CDR2 (germline): SGHVS, FQNEAQ. CDR3 length: 16 amino acids. CDR3 protein: CASSLEGAGPTTEQYF. CDR3 in DNA: TGTGCCAGCAGCTTAGAGGGAGCGGGGCCGACAACCGAGCAGTACTTC.

In its sample, this clone is medium-sized. The V and J genes are TRBV9 and TRBJ2-7; 9 bases line up with TRBD1. Germline V gene sequence: CDR1 SGDLS, CDR2 YYNGEE. The CDR3 totals 15 residues. The trim removed 3 bases at V and 2 bases at J, leaving 6 bases unmatched. CDR3 bases: TGTGCCAGCAGCGCTCAAGGGGACAGGGCCTACGAGCAGTACTTC. This gives the protein CASSAQGDRAYEQYF.

This clone counts as medium-sized. The chain has TRBV5-4 and TRBJ1-5; D is ambiguous. Trimming took 2 bases from V and 6 from J, leaving 9 bases between them. Germline CDR1 SGHNT, CDR2 YYREEE (reference sequence). This CDR3 is built from 13 residues. The CDR3 nucleotides are TGTGCCAGCAGCTTCGATGTTGCTCAGCCCCAGCATTTT. Translating it yields CASSFDVAQPQHF.

This clone was recorded a few times. The gene calls are TRBV27 and TRBJ2-1, with TRBD1 matching over 11 bases. The trim removed 7 bases at V and 4 bases at J, leaving 6 bases unmatched. Germline assignment: CDR1 MNHEY and CDR2 SMNVEV (reference sequence). The CDR3 is made up of 15 amino acids. The CDR3 DNA sequence: TGTGCCAGCATAACCGGGACAGGGGGTTACAATGAGCAGTTCTTC. It encodes CASITGTGGYNEQFF.

The sample holds a few counts of this clone. The genes are TRBV30 and TRBJ1-2; TRBD1 might be the D (5 bases). This CDR3 is built from 13 residues. CDR1 and CDR2 from the germline V gene are GTSNPN and SVGIG (reference sequence). V was clipped by 2 bases and J by 4 bases, with 11 bases between them. In DNA, the CDR3 is TGTGCCTGGAGTCCGGGGGTTCGCTATGGCTACACCTTC. The encoded protein is CAWSPGVRYGYTF.

The chain employs TRBV15 and TRBJ1-1; tentatively, D is TRBD1 (5 bases). V was pared by 3 bases and J by 4 bases, with 21 bases between. Germline values: CDR1 LNHNV, CDR2 YYDKDF (reference sequence). This CDR3 has 17 residues. For the CDR3, the DNA is TGTGCCACCAGCAGGACAGCTAATTCACCCCAATTCACTGAAGCTTTCTTT. This sequence encodes CATSRTANSPQFTEAFF.

The chain couples TRBV6-5 to TRBJ2-3, with 8 positions matching TRBD2. This CDR3 contains 14 residues. With 6 bases clipped from V and 5 bases from J, the junction kept 7 bases outside the gene matches. Germline V gene sequence: CDR1 MNHEY, CDR2 SVGAGI. CDR3 coding DNA: TGTGCCAGCAGACGGGGACTAGTCATAGATACGCAGTATTTT. Translating it yields CASRRGLVIDTQYF.

The rearrangement uses TRBV7-8 and TRBJ2-7; TRBD2 might be the D (5 bases). The CDR3 is 14 residues long. V dropped 7 bases and J dropped 3 bases, with 16 bases sitting between them. The germline gives CDR1 SGHVS, CDR2 FQNEAQ. This chain's CDR3 is CASTEGSGIYEQYF. The CDR3 DNA is TGTGCCAGCACTGAGGGAAGCGGTATCTACGAGCAGTACTTC.

V gene TRBV13 combines with J gene TRBJ1-2; TRBD1 is a possible D gene (5 bases). CDR3 length: 15 amino acids. From germline, CDR1 is PRHDT and CDR2 FYEKMQ (reference sequence). Trimming removed 8 bases from V and 3 bases from J, with 19 bases in between. CDR3 amino acids: CASGDGDQGYYGYTF. CDR3 nucleotide sequence: TGTGCCAGCGGAGACGGGGACCAGGGATACTATGGCTACACCTTC.